These 2 T cell receptor beta chains came from one sample sequenced in a study of metastatic and nonmetastatic thyroid tumors. Each patient came to thyroid surgery without any prior treatment (of any kind). Using MiXCR, TCRdb reanalyzed the PCR reads. This sample yields 35,000 to 50,000 clones, of which 24% are seen a single time; roughly 14% belongs to the top ten. Sequencing was carried out using tumor tissue. The source of these receptors is a female donor with papillary thyroid cancer or a benign thyroid nodule (not recorded which). Some clones in this sample may be carry-over from other donors' samples.

This clone was detected only once. This chain links TRBV2 with TRBJ1-6; D is possibly TRBD1 (5 bases). Trimming left V 1 base short and J 6 bases short, with 13 bases between. This CDR3 spans 16 amino acids. Per germline, CDR1 SNHLY and CDR2 FYNNEI. In nucleotides, the CDR3 is TGTGCCAGCAGTGAAGTGGATGACAGTTTTAATTCACCCCTCCACTTT. Translating gives CASSEVDDSFNSPLHF.

This clone is termed medium-sized. The V and J genes are TRBV5-1 and TRBJ2-3; weak D call: TRBD1 (7 bases). This CDR3 region has 15 residues. Germline CDR1 and CDR2: SGHRS and YFSETQ. Deletions cut 5 bases from V and 2 bases from J, with 15 bases between. The CDR3 coding sequence is TGCGCCAGCAGGCGGGGACAGCCCGACACAGATACGCAGTATTTT. Protein: CASRRGQPDTDTQYF.